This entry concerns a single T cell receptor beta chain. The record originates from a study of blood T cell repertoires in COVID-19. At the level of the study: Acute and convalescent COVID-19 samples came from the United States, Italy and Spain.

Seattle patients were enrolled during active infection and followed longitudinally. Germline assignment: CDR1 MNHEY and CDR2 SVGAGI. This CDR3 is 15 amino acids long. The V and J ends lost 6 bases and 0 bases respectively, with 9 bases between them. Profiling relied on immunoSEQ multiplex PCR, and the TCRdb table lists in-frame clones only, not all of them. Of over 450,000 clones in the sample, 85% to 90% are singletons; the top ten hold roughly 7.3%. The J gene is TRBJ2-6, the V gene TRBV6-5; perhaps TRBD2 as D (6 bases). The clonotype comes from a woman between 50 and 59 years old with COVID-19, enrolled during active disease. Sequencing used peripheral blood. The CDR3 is CASRGGYSGANVLTF. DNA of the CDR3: TGTGCCAGCAGGGGAGGATACTCTGGGGCCAACGTCCTGACTTTC.